Listed below are T cell receptor beta chains from one sample, sequenced in a study of blood T cell repertoires in COVID-19. Using immunoSEQ multiplex PCR, the repertoire was profiled, and TCRdb retains in-frame clones only, with some absent. The sample gives 210,000 or so clones, less than 80% of which show up once; around an eighth is in the top ten. Sequencing was performed on peripheral blood. These TCRs come from a man between 45 and 60 years old who had recovered from COVID-19. CDR3s include the opening cysteine and the closing phenylalanine or tryptophan. D genes are given only for firm matches. Some rows have no size entry. The others give once, few or many, or a class for an expanded clone.

cdr3_aa: CASSMGPTNTEAFF; cdr3_nt: TGCGCCAGCAGCATGGGCCCCACAAACACTGAAGCTTTCTTT; d_call: .; clone_size: .; j_call: TRBJ1-1; v_call: TRBV5-1
cdr3_aa: CASSSLETGVEGYTF; cdr3_nt: TGTGCCAGCAGTTCCCTCGAGACAGGGGTGGAAGGCTACACCTTC; d_call: TRBD1; clone_size: .; j_call: TRBJ1-2; v_call: TRBV6-5
cdr3_aa: CASRLRGSYEQYF; cdr3_nt: TGTGCCAGCAGGTTGCGGGGTTCCTACGAGCAGTACTTC; d_call: .; clone_size: .; j_call: TRBJ2-7; v_call: TRBV25-1
cdr3_aa: CASSLYSTGNYEQYF; cdr3_nt: TGTGCCAGCAGCTTATATTCGACTGGCAACTACGAGCAGTACTTC; d_call: .; clone_size: .; j_call: TRBJ2-7; v_call: TRBV11-3
cdr3_aa: CASSGRGLGQGNEKLFF; cdr3_nt: TGCGCCAGCAGCGGCCGAGGTTTGGGACAGGGGAATGAAAAACTGTTTTTT; d_call: TRBD1; clone_size: .; j_call: TRBJ1-4; v_call: TRBV5-1
cdr3_aa: CASSYQGTYGYTF; cdr3_nt: TGTGCCAGCAGTTACCAGGGGACCTATGGCTACACCTTC; d_call: .; clone_size: .; j_call: TRBJ1-2; v_call: TRBV6-2/TRBV6-3
cdr3_aa: CASTVGRASTDTQYF; cdr3_nt: TGTGCCAGCACGGTCGGGAGGGCTAGCACAGATACGCAGTATTTT; d_call: TRBD2; clone_size: few; j_call: TRBJ2-3; v_call: TRBV2
cdr3_aa: CASSSRGQGKGEQYF; cdr3_nt: TGTGCCAGCAGCTCCCGTGGACAGGGTAAGGGCGAGCAGTACTTC; d_call: TRBD1; clone_size: .; j_call: TRBJ2-7; v_call: TRBV5-5
cdr3_aa: CASSVDARGPEAFF; cdr3_nt: TGTGCCAGCAGCGTAGATGCGCGGGGGCCCGAAGCTTTCTTT; d_call: .; clone_size: many; j_call: TRBJ1-1; v_call: TRBV9
cdr3_aa: CASSRTGTSGRSPGSKFKFF; cdr3_nt: TGCGCCAGCAGCCGTACCGGGACTAGCGGGAGGAGCCCAGGGTCGAAATTTAAGTTCTTC; d_call: TRBD2; clone_size: .; j_call: TRBJ2-1; v_call: TRBV5-1
cdr3_aa: CASSEYGGNRETQYF; cdr3_nt: TGTGCCAGCAGTGAATACGGCGGGAACCGAGAGACCCAGTACTTC; d_call: .; clone_size: .; j_call: TRBJ2-5; v_call: TRBV25-1
cdr3_aa: CASSPTGFYSEAFF; cdr3_nt: TGTGCCAGCAGTCCTACAGGGTTTTATTCTGAAGCTTTCTTT; d_call: .; clone_size: few; j_call: TRBJ1-1; v_call: TRBV27
cdr3_aa: CASSLQGKRETQYF; cdr3_nt: TGTGCGAGCTCGCTCCAGGGGAAGAGGGAGACCCAGTACTTC; d_call: .; clone_size: .; j_call: TRBJ2-5; v_call: TRBV5-4
cdr3_aa: CAITPAGRTDTQYF; cdr3_nt: TGTGCCATCACACCAGCGGGAAGGACAGATACGCAGTATTTT; d_call: TRBD2; clone_size: .; j_call: TRBJ2-3; v_call: TRBV10-3
cdr3_aa: CASSVGEAGTYEQYF; cdr3_nt: TGTGCCAGCAGCGTAGGAGAAGCGGGGACCTACGAGCAGTACTTC; d_call: TRBD2; clone_size: .; j_call: TRBJ2-7; v_call: TRBV9
cdr3_aa: CASSLFGRGLAGLTSGANVLTF; cdr3_nt: TGCGCCAGCAGCTTGTTTGGCAGGGGACTAGCGGGACTTACCTCTGGGGCCAACGTCCTGACTTTC; d_call: TRBD2; clone_size: .; j_call: TRBJ2-6; v_call: TRBV5-1
cdr3_aa: CASSDTTYTYEQYF; cdr3_nt: TGTGCCAGTAGTGACACCACCTATACCTACGAGCAGTACTTC; d_call: .; clone_size: .; j_call: TRBJ2-7; v_call: TRBV19
cdr3_aa: CASSQYGQASYGYTF; cdr3_nt: TGTGCCAGCAGCCAATATGGACAGGCATCCTATGGCTACACCTTC; d_call: TRBD1; clone_size: .; j_call: TRBJ1-2; v_call: TRBV6-5
cdr3_aa: CASSFGVFSTDTQYF; cdr3_nt: TGTGCCAGCAGCTTCGGGGTTTTTTCGACAGATACGCAGTATTTT; d_call: .; clone_size: .; j_call: TRBJ2-3; v_call: TRBV11-3
cdr3_aa: CASSLAPGLNTDTQYF; cdr3_nt: TGTGCCAGCAGCTTAGCGCCTGGACTCAACACAGATACGCAGTATTTT; d_call: .; clone_size: .; j_call: TRBJ2-3; v_call: TRBV7-8
cdr3_aa: CAWTYGQGTYEQYF; cdr3_nt: TGTGCCTGGACATACGGCCAGGGGACCTACGAGCAGTACTTC; d_call: .; clone_size: .; j_call: TRBJ2-7; v_call: TRBV30
cdr3_aa: CASRGQIFSEQYF; cdr3_nt: TGTGCCAGCAGGGGACAAATCTTCAGCGAGCAGTACTTC; d_call: .; clone_size: .; j_call: TRBJ2-7; v_call: TRBV12-3/TRBV12-4
cdr3_aa: CASSPLRDTLSDTQYF; cdr3_nt: TGTGCCAGCTCACCCCTGAGGGACACCTTAAGCGATACGCAGTATTTT; d_call: .; clone_size: once; j_call: TRBJ2-3; v_call: TRBV18
cdr3_aa: CASSYSRGRGSYEQYF; cdr3_nt: TGTGCCAGCAGTTACTCTCGCGGGAGGGGATCCTACGAGCAGTACTTC; d_call: TRBD2; clone_size: once; j_call: TRBJ2-7; v_call: TRBV6-6
cdr3_aa: CSVPSLHPSVDTQYF; cdr3_nt: TGCAGCGTTCCGTCACTGCACCCCTCCGTGGATACGCAGTATTTT; d_call: .; clone_size: .; j_call: TRBJ2-3; v_call: TRBV29-1
cdr3_aa: CSVTGHGLPMNTEAFF; cdr3_nt: TGCAGCGTCACAGGGCACGGATTGCCCATGAACACTGAAGCTTTCTTT; d_call: .; clone_size: .; j_call: TRBJ1-1; v_call: TRBV29-1
cdr3_aa: CASRETGFSTGELFF; cdr3_nt: TGTGCCAGCAGGGAAACAGGGTTTTCCACCGGGGAGCTGTTTTTT; d_call: .; clone_size: .; j_call: TRBJ2-2; v_call: TRBV9
cdr3_aa: CASSPQGNLYEQYF; cdr3_nt: TGTGCCAGCAGCCCACAGGGCAATCTCTACGAGCAGTACTTC; d_call: .; clone_size: .; j_call: TRBJ2-7; v_call: TRBV11-3
cdr3_aa: CASSAGTSGRYEQFF; cdr3_nt: TGTGCCAGCAGCGCCGGGACTAGCGGGAGATATGAGCAGTTCTTC; d_call: TRBD2; clone_size: .; j_call: TRBJ2-1; v_call: TRBV7-9
cdr3_aa: CASSQEGGGSKEQFF; cdr3_nt: TGCGCCAGCAGCCAAGAGGGGGGAGGGTCGAAAGAGCAGTTCTTC; d_call: TRBD2; clone_size: .; j_call: TRBJ2-1; v_call: TRBV4-1
cdr3_aa: CASSVTGASNYGYTF; cdr3_nt: TGCGCCAGCAGCGTTACAGGGGCCTCTAACTATGGCTACACCTTC; d_call: TRBD1; clone_size: .; j_call: TRBJ1-2; v_call: TRBV5-1
cdr3_aa: CASSYYPSGVVNTGELFF; cdr3_nt: TGTGCCAGCAGTTACTATCCTAGCGGAGTTGTGAACACCGGGGAGCTGTTTTTT; d_call: TRBD2; clone_size: few; j_call: TRBJ2-2; v_call: TRBV6-2/TRBV6-3
cdr3_aa: CASSPPGTQYF; cdr3_nt: TGTGCCAGCAGCCCCCCGGGTACGCAGTATTTT; d_call: .; clone_size: .; j_call: TRBJ2-3; v_call: TRBV7-8
cdr3_aa: CASSYSMGGYEQYF; cdr3_nt: TGTGCCAGCAGCTACTCCATGGGGGGCTACGAGCAGTACTTC; d_call: .; clone_size: .; j_call: TRBJ2-7; v_call: TRBV5-8
cdr3_aa: CASSRERAGSSYGYTF; cdr3_nt: TGTGCCAGCAGCCGCGAAAGGGCAGGGTCCAGCTATGGCTACACCTTC; d_call: .; clone_size: few; j_call: TRBJ1-2; v_call: TRBV7-2
cdr3_aa: CASSENPGGDQPQHF; cdr3_nt: TGTGCCAGCAGTGAAAACCCAGGGGGCGATCAGCCCCAGCATTTT; d_call: TRBD1; clone_size: .; j_call: TRBJ1-5; v_call: TRBV6-1
cdr3_aa: CAWINTGNGYTF; cdr3_nt: TGTGCCTGGATTAACACAGGAAATGGCTACACCTTC; d_call: .; clone_size: .; j_call: TRBJ1-2; v_call: TRBV30
cdr3_aa: CASSPTGAGGYTF; cdr3_nt: TGTGCCAGCAGTCCGACAGGGGCCGGCGGCTACACCTTC; d_call: TRBD1; clone_size: .; j_call: TRBJ1-2; v_call: TRBV12-3/TRBV12-4
cdr3_aa: CATSRVGGAEGQPQHF; cdr3_nt: TGTGCCACCAGCAGAGTTGGAGGGGCTGAGGGTCAGCCCCAGCATTTT; d_call: .; clone_size: .; j_call: TRBJ1-5; v_call: TRBV15